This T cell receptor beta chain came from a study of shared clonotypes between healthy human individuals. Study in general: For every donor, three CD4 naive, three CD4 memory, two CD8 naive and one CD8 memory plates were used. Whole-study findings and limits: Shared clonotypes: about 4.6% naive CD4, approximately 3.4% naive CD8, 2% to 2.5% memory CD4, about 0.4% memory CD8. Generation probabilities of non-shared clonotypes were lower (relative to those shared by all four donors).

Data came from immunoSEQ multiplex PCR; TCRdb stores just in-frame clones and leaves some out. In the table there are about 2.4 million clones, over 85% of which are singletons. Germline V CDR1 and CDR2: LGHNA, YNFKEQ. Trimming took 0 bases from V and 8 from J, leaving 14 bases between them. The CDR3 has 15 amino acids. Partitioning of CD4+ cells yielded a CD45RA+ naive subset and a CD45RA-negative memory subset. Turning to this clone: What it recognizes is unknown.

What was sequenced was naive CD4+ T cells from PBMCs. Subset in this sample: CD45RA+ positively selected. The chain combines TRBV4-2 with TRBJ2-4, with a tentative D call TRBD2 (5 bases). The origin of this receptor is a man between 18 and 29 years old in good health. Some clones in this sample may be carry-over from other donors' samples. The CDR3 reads CASSQEGQLGDIQYF. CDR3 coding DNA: TGTGCCAGCAGCCAAGAAGGTCAGCTCGGGGACATTCAGTACTTC.